This T cell receptor (beta chain) is drawn from a study of a mutant IDH1 vaccine in newly diagnosed glioma. Study details: Patients in the study were vaccinated eight times, receiving shots in weeks 1, 3, 5, 7, 11, 15, 19 and 23. Treated patients, roughly 60% male and around 40% female, averaged around 40 years of age.

Time point denoted: week 23, last vaccination. The investigators gave 300 ug of mutant IDH1 20-mer peptide in each vaccine dose, together with topical imiquimod. This CDR3 comprises 14 residues. Germline V gives CDR1 LNHDA, CDR2 SQIVND (reference sequence). The V end was cut by 9 bases, the J end by 2 bases, with 15 bases between. Regarding this clone: What it binds is not known.

Measured with immunoSEQ multiplex PCR; TCRdb has only the in-frame clones, and not every one. The sample records 35,000 to 55,000 clones, approximately 88% being singletons. Points from the study as a whole: Pseudoprogression apparently lacked any relation to changes in top peripheral T cell clonotypes.

The sequencing used PBMCs, collected from a glioma patient whose treatment included an IDH1 peptide vaccine. The gene calls are TRBV19 and TRBJ2-3; D is unresolved. The TCR was taken from a woman aged 18 to 35 with glioma. Some clones in this sample may be carry-over from other donors' samples. CDR3 nucleotides: TGTGCCAGCAAAATGACTCTCTCCACAGATACGCAGTATTTT. Protein sequence: CASKMTLSTDTQYF.